This T cell receptor beta chain emerged from a study of shared clonotypes between healthy human individuals. The CDR3 sequence is 14 residues long. Germline V gene sequence: CDR1 MDHEN, CDR2 SYDVKM. The V end was cut by 2 bases, the J end by 7 bases, with 12 bases between. Each subset's genomic DNA was split evenly across several immunoSEQ plates. In the authors' workflow: Filtering differed, since immunoSEQ gave only junction sequences and no quality scores. The method was immunoSEQ multiplex PCR; TCRdb's version includes in-frame clones alone and lacks a portion of them. V, J and clone size were drawn from that table, and D and trimming were deduced from the DNA. Of about 1 million clones in the sample, about 75% are singletons; the top ten hold 1.4%. Donors were healthy HIV-negative adults without recent acute infections or vaccinations. The study, taken as a whole, reports: Sequencing depth was expected to influence donor clonotype sharing.

Worth noting for this clone: The target antigen is unknown.

The V and J genes are TRBV28 and TRBJ1-5; a weak D match, TRBD1 (5 bases). Sequenced material: memory CD4+ T cells sorted from blood. Described subset: CD45RA-negative fraction. The receptor's source is a man aged 18 to 30 in good health. CDR3 region: CASSLRRGEQPQHF. The CDR3 bases are TGTGCCAGCAGTTTACGTAGAGGGGAGCAGCCCCAGCATTTT.